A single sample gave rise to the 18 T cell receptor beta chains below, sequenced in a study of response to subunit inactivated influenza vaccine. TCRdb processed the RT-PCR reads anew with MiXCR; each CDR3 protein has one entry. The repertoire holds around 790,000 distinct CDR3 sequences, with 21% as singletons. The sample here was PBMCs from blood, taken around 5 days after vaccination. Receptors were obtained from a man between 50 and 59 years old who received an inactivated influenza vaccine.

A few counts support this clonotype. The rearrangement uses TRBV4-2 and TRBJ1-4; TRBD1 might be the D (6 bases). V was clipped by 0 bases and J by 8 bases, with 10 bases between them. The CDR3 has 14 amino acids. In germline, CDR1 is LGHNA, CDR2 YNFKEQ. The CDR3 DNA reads TGTGCCAGCAGCCAAGATACAGGGTACGAAAAACTGTTTTTT. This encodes CASSQDTGYEKLFF.

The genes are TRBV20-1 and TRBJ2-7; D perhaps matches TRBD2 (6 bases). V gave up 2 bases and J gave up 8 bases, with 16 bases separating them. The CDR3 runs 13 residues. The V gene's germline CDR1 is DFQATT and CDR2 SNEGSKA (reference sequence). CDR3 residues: CSARIQPGDKQYF. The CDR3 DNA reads TGCAGTGCTAGAATCCAGCCGGGAGACAAGCAGTACTTC.

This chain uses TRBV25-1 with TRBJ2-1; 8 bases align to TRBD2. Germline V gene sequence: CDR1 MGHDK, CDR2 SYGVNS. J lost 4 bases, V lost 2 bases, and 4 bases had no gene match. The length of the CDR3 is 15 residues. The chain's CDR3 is CASSESGRSYNEQFF. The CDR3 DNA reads TGTGCCAGCAGTGAAAGCGGGAGATCGTACAATGAGCAGTTCTTC.

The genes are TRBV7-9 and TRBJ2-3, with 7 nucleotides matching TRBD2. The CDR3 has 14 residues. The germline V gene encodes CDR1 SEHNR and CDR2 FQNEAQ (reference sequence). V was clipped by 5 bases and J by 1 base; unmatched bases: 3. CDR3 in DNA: TGTGCCAGCAGCCCGAGCGGGGGCACAGATACGCAGTATTTT. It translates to CASSPSGGTDTQYF. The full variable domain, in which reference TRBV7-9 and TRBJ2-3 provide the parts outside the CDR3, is DTGVSQNPRHKITKRGQNVTFRCDPISEHNRLYWYRQTLGQGPEFLTYFQNEAQLEKSRLLSDRFSAERPKGSFSTLEIQRTEQGDSAMYLCASSPSGGTDTQYFGPGTRLTVL.

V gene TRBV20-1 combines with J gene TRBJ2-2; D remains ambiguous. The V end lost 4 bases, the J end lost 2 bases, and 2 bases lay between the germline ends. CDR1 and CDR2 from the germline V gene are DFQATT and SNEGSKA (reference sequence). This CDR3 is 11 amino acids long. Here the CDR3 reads CSAINTGELFF. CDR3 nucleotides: TGCAGTGCTATTAACACCGGGGAGCTGTTTTTT.

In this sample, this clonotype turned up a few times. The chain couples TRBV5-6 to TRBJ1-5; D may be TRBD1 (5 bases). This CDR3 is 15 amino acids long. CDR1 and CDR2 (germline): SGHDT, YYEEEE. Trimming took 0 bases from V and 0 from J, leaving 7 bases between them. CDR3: CASSLEGVSNQPQHF. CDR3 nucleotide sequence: TGTGCCAGCAGCTTGGAAGGGGTTAGCAATCAGCCCCAGCATTTT.

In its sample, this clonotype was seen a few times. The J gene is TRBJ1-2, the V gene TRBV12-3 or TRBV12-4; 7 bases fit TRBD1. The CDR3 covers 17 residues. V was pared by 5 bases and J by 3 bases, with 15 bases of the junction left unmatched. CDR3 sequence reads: CASSPDWGRGTDYGYTF. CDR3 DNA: TGTGCCAGCAGTCCAGACTGGGGCAGGGGGACGGACTATGGCTACACCTTC.

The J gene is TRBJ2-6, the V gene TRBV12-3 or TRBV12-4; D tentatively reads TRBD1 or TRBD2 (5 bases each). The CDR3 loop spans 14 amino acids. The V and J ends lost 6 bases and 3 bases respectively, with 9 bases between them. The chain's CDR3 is CASRRGGGANVLTF. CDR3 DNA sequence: TGTGCCAGCAGACGTGGGGGTGGGGCCAACGTCCTGACTTTC.

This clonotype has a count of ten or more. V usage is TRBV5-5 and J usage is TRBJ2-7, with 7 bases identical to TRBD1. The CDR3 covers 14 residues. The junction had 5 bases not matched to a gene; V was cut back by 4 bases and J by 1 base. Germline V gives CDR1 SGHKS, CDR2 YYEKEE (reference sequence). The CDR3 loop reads CASSLWTGSYEQYF. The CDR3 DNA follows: TGTGCCAGCAGCCTATGGACAGGATCCTACGAGCAGTACTTC.

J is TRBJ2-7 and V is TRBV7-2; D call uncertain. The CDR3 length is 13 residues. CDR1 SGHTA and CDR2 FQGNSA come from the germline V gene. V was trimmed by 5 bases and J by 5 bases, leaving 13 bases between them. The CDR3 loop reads CASSPGASDEQYF. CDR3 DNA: TGTGCCAGCAGCCCCGGTGCGAGCGACGAGCAGTACTTC. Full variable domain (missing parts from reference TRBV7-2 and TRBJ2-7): GAGVSQSPSNKVTEKGKDVELRCDPISGHTALYWYRQSLGQGLEFLIYFQGNSAPDKSGLPSDRFSAERTGGSVSTLTIQRTQQEDSAVYLCASSPGASDEQYFGPGTRLTVT.

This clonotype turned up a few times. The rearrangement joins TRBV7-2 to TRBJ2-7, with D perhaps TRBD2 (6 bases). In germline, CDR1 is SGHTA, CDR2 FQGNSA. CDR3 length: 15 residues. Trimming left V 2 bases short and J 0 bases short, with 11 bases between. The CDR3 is CASSLRRGISYEQYF. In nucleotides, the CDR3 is TGTGCCAGCAGCTTACGGCGGGGCATCTCCTACGAGCAGTACTTC.

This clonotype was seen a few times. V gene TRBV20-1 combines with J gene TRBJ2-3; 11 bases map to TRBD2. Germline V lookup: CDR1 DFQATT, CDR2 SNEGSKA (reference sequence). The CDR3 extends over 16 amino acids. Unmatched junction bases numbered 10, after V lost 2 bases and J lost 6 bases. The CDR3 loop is CSARLLAGGLVDTQYF. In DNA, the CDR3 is TGCAGTGCTAGACTTCTAGCGGGGGGTTTGGTGGATACGCAGTATTTT.

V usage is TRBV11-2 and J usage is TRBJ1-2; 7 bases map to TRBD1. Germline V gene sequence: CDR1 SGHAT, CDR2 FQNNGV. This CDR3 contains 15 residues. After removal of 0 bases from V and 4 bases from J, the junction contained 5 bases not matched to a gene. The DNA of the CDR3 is TGTGCCAGCAGCTTAGAAGGGGGCGCAGGCTATGGCTACACCTTC. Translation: CASSLEGGAGYGYTF.

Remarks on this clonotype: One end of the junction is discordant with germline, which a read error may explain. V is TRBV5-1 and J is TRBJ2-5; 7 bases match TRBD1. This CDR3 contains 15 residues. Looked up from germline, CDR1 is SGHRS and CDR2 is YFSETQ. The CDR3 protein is CASSLGQGVGETQYF. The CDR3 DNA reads TGTGCCAGCAGCTTAGGGCAGGGGGTAGGAGAGACCCAGTACTTC.

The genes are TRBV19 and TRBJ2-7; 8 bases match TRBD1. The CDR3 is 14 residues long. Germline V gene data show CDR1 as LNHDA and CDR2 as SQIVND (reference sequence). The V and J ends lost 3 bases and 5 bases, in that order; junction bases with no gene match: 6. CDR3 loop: CASSIWQGAHEQYF. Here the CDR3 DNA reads TGTGCCAGTAGTATTTGGCAGGGGGCCCACGAGCAGTACTTC. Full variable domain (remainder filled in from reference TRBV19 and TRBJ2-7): DGGITQSPKYLFRKEGQNVTLSCEQNLNHDAMYWYRQDPGQGLRLIYYSQIVNDFQKGDIAEGYSVSREKKESFPLTVTSAQKNPTAFYLCASSIWQGAHEQYFGPGTRLTVT.

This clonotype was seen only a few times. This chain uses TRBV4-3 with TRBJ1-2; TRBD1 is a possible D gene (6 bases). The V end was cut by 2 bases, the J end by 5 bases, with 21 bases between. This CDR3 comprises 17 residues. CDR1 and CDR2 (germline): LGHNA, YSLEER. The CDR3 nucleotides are TGCGCCAGCAGCCAAAGGGGGTCACAAGAGGGGGGATATGGCTACACCTTC. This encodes CASSQRGSQEGGYGYTF.

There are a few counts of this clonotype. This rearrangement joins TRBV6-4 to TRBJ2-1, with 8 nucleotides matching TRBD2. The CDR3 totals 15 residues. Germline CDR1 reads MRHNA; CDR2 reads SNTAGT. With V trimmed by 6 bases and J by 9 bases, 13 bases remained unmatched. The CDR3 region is CASRREAGVIGEQFF. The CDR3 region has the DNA TGTGCCAGCAGGCGAGAAGCGGGAGTCATTGGTGAGCAGTTCTTC.

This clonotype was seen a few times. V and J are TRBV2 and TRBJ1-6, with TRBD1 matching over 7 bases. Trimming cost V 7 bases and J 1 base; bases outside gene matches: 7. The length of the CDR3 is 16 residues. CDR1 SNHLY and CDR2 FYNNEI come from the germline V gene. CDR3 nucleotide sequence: TGTGCCAGCACCTCACAGGGGAGGTCCTATAATTCACCCCTCCACTTT. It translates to CASTSQGRSYNSPLHF.